The 25 T cell receptor beta chains below were found in one sample sequenced in a study of T cell responses to AZD1222 COVID-19 vaccine. Clones were sequenced by immunoSEQ multiplex PCR, and TCRdb holds only the in-frame ones, with some missing. The table includes 180,000 or so clones, 92% detected once. Sample: peripheral blood, taken 28 days after the second AZD1222 dose. The receptors come from an adult who received the AZD1222 COVID-19 vaccine.

This rearrangement joins TRBV19 to TRBJ2-1, with TRBD1 as a possible D gene (6 bases). CDR1 is LNHDA and CDR2 is SQIVND in the germline V gene (reference sequence). Trimming took 6 bases from V and 4 from J, leaving 19 bases between them. This CDR3 contains 16 residues. CDR3 DNA sequence: TGTGCCAGTAGCAGGAACGGACAACAGGGATACAATGAGCAGTTCTTC. Its translation is CASSRNGQQGYNEQFF.

The J gene is TRBJ2-2, the V gene TRBV6-5, with 8 bases identical to TRBD2. CDR3 size: 14 residues. The V gene end was trimmed by 3 bases and the J gene end by 7 bases; junction bases not matched to a gene: 4. Germline lookup yields CDR1 MNHEY and CDR2 SVGAGI. Here the CDR3 reads CASSYSGMVGELFF. The CDR3 bases are TGTGCCAGCAGTTATAGCGGGATGGTCGGGGAGCTGTTTTTT.

The J gene is TRBJ1-5, the V gene TRBV27; maybe TRBD1 (5 bases). The CDR3 is made up of 18 amino acids. V was pared by 0 bases and J by 3 bases, with 18 bases between. CDR1 and CDR2 (germline): MNHEY, SMNVEV (reference sequence). CDR3 nucleotides: TGTGCCAGCAGTTTATCGTACCCCGGGACGGTTCCCAATCAGCCCCAGCATTTT. Encoded protein: CASSLSYPGTVPNQPQHF.

This rearrangement joins TRBV25-1 to TRBJ1-5, with D possibly matching TRBD1 (6 bases). The germline V gene has CDR1 MGHDK and CDR2 SYGVNS. CDR3 length: 13 amino acids. V lost 3 bases and J 7 bases, leaving 10 bases between the germline ends. The CDR3 nucleotides read TGTGCCAGCAGTGATCAGGGGAAGCAGCCCCAGCATTTT. This encodes CASSDQGKQPQHF.

The chain recombines TRBV19 with TRBJ2-7, with D uncertain. The ends were cut back, 10 bases at V and 4 bases at J, with 11 bases in the middle. CDR3 length equals 11 residues. CDR1 is LNHDA and CDR2 is SQIVND in the germline V gene (reference sequence). The CDR3 sequence is CATYEGYEQYF. The CDR3 coding sequence is TGTGCCACTTACGAAGGGTACGAGCAGTACTTC.

The rearrangement uses TRBV19 and TRBJ1-1; tentative D call: TRBD1 (5 bases). V gave up 3 bases and J gave up 5 bases, with 10 bases separating them. Germline CDR1 LNHDA, CDR2 SQIVND (reference sequence). This CDR3 comprises 13 residues. Here the CDR3 reads CASSINGGTEAFF. CDR3 DNA: TGTGCCAGTAGTATTAACGGGGGAACTGAAGCTTTCTTT.

The V call is TRBV7-9, the J call TRBJ1-6; D is perhaps TRBD1 (5 bases). V shed 3 bases and J shed 0 bases, with 9 bases lying between them. The germline CDR1 and CDR2 sequences are SEHNR and FQNEAQ (reference sequence). CDR3 length: 16 residues. The CDR3 bases are TGTGCCAGCAGCTTTTTAAGGGGCTCCTATAATTCACCCCTCCACTTT. Encoded protein: CASSFLRGSYNSPLHF.

The V gene is TRBV6-1, the J gene TRBJ2-1; 8 bases agree with TRBD2. V trimming: 3 bases; J trimming: 8 bases; junction bases outside the gene matches: 15. The CDR3 is made up of 17 amino acids. Germline CDR1 reads MNHNS; CDR2 reads SASEGT. The chain's CDR3 is CASSDGTRGEGVDEQFF. In DNA, the CDR3 is TGTGCCAGCAGTGATGGGACTAGGGGGGAGGGCGTGGATGAGCAGTTCTTC.

This clone came up once. The chain recombines TRBV4-3 with TRBJ2-7, with D possibly matching TRBD1 (6 bases). Germline CDR1 is LGHNA and CDR2 is YSLEER. Between the trimmed V and J ends, which lost 1 base and 2 bases, there was a span of 9 bases. This CDR3 has 14 amino acids. The CDR3 loop is CASSQGAGAYEQYF. The CDR3 DNA sequence: TGCGCCAGCAGCCAAGGGGCAGGGGCCTACGAGCAGTACTTC.

The gene calls are TRBV7-9 and TRBJ1-2, with 10 positions matching TRBD1. CDR3 length equals 13 residues. Germline CDR1 reads SEHNR; CDR2 reads FQNEAQ (reference sequence). V gave up 5 bases and J gave up 8 bases; unmatched junction bases: 5. The CDR3 region has the DNA TGTGCCAGCAGCACGCGGGACAGGGGAGGCTACACCTTC. Residues: CASSTRDRGGYTF.

The chain couples TRBV4-3 to TRBJ2-3, with 11 bases identical to TRBD1. With 3 bases clipped from V and 3 bases from J, the junction kept 8 bases outside the gene matches. Germline V gene sequence: CDR1 LGHNA, CDR2 YSLEER. The CDR3 contains 17 residues. CDR3 loop: CASSQAPGTGGTDTQYF. In DNA, the CDR3 is TGCGCCAGCAGCCAGGCCCCCGGGACAGGGGGGACAGATACGCAGTATTTT.

The rearrangement joins TRBV19 to TRBJ1-3, with unresolved D. V was pared by 3 bases and J by 0 bases, with 12 bases between. The CDR3 loop spans 16 amino acids. Germline V gives CDR1 LNHDA, CDR2 SQIVND (reference sequence). The CDR3, as DNA: TGTGCCAGTAGTATCGCCCGGGTCTTCTCTGGAAACACCATATATTTT. Residues: CASSIARVFSGNTIYF.

This clone showed up just once. V gene TRBV5-6 combines with J gene TRBJ2-7, with D hard to call. This CDR3 is built from 14 residues. The germline V and J ends were trimmed by 3 bases and 0 bases, with 10 bases remaining between them. CDR1 SGHDT and CDR2 YYEEEE come from the germline V gene. The CDR3 sequence is CASSSPGFSYEQYF. The CDR3 nucleotides read TGTGCCAGCAGCTCTCCCGGATTCTCCTACGAGCAGTACTTC.

This chain joins TRBV5-1 and TRBJ2-3, with TRBD2 as a possible D gene (5 bases). CDR3 length: 15 residues. The V end lost 4 bases, the J end lost 2 bases, and 14 bases lay between the germline ends. Germline loops: CDR1 SGHRS, CDR2 YFSETQ. The CDR3 DNA reads TGCGCCAGCAGCCTGGACCGGGGAGCCACAGATACGCAGTATTTT. It specifies CASSLDRGATDTQYF.

The table lists this clone with a count of one. V gene TRBV18 combines with J gene TRBJ1-2; TRBD1 agrees at 9 bases. CDR1 and CDR2 from the germline V gene are KGHSH and LQKENI. The junction had 5 bases not matched to a gene; V was cut back by 3 bases and J by 6 bases. The CDR3 loop spans 14 amino acids. The CDR3 sequence: CASSPEQGADGYTF. The CDR3 nucleotides are TGTGCCAGCTCACCCGAACAGGGGGCGGATGGCTACACCTTC.

The rearrangement uses TRBV6-2 or TRBV6-3 and TRBJ2-3; the match to TRBD2 covers 10 bases. V was clipped by 6 bases and J by 3 bases; unmatched bases: 6. Germline V gene sequence: CDR1 MNHEY, CDR2 SVGEGT. The CDR3 is 15 residues long. The chain's CDR3 is CASSPLAGETDTQYF. CDR3 DNA sequence: TGTGCCAGCAGCCCTCTAGCGGGAGAAACAGATACGCAGTATTTT.

The rearrangement links TRBV14 to TRBJ2-5, with D possibly matching TRBD1 (5 bases). The length of the CDR3 is 14 residues. Germline V gene lookup returns CDR1 SGHDN and CDR2 FVKESK. Trimming took 0 bases from V and 5 from J, leaving 10 bases between them. CDR3 sequence (DNA): TGTGCCAGCAGCCAAGACGCAGGGTGGGAGACCCAGTACTTC. Translation: CASSQDAGWETQYF.

CDR3 coding DNA: TGTGCCTGGAGTTCTCGTGGACAGGGGCCGCCAAAACTGTTTTTT. Translated, it gives CAWSSRGQGPPKLFF. V is TRBV30 and J is TRBJ1-4; TRBD1 matches at 9 bases. Germline V lookup: CDR1 GTSNPN, CDR2 SVGIG (reference sequence). There are 15 residues in the CDR3. Trimming took 2 bases from V and 10 from J; bases not matched to a gene: 11.

This chain uses TRBV10-3 with TRBJ2-3; D might be TRBD1 or TRBD2, each matching 6 bases. CDR1 ENHRY and CDR2 SYGVKD come from the germline V gene. CDR3 length: 16 residues. V was trimmed by 4 bases and J by 2 bases, leaving 16 bases between them. The CDR3 region has the DNA TGTGCCATCAGTGTTGGGGGGCCGGGTAACACAGATACGCAGTATTTT. Translated, it gives CAISVGGPGNTDTQYF.

The chain is built from TRBV7-8 and TRBJ2-1; 8 bases line up with TRBD1. This CDR3 spans 14 amino acids. Germline V CDR1 and CDR2: SGHVS, FQNEAQ. The V segment lost 1 base and the J segment 12 bases; nucleotides outside the gene matches: 8. The CDR3 DNA is TGTGCCAGCAGCTTAGGGCAGGGGGCAGGGATGCAGTTCTTC. This translates into CASSLGQGAGMQFF.

V is TRBV5-1 and J is TRBJ2-5, with D unresolved. Between the trimmed V and J ends, which lost 0 bases and 4 bases, there was a span of 10 bases. Germline loops: CDR1 SGHRS, CDR2 YFSETQ. The CDR3 totals 14 residues. The CDR3 reads CASSLAVSGETQYF. The CDR3 DNA reads TGCGCCAGCAGCTTGGCTGTCTCGGGAGAGACCCAGTACTTC.

The chain has TRBV24-1 and TRBJ2-5; D gene uncertain. CDR1 is KGHDR and CDR2 is SFDVKD in the germline V gene. The CDR3 runs 13 residues. V was cut by 3 bases and J by 1 base, with 5 bases left in between. CDR3 coding DNA: TGTGCCACCAGTGATCCCAGCCAAGAGACCCAGTACTTC. It encodes CATSDPSQETQYF.

The J gene is TRBJ1-4, the V gene TRBV11-2; D is uncertain. The CDR3 has 13 residues. V was pared by 0 bases and J by 8 bases, with 7 bases between. Germline V gene sequence: CDR1 SGHAT, CDR2 FQNNGV. CDR3 coding DNA: TGTGCCAGCAGCTTAGATCGGAGGGAAAAACTGTTTTTT. Protein: CASSLDRREKLFF.

The chain uses TRBV28 and TRBJ1-1; D is undetermined. V lost 7 bases to trimming and J lost 4 bases, with 19 bases between them. The germline V gene encodes CDR1 MDHEN and CDR2 SYDVKM. The CDR3 loop spans 15 amino acids. CDR3 coding DNA: TGTGCCAGCACCCGAGGCAGTCCAGGAGGCACTGAAGCTTTCTTT. Its protein is CASTRGSPGGTEAFF. Supplemented by reference TRBV28 and TRBJ1-1, the full variable domain reads DVKVTQSSRYLVKRTGEKVFLECVQDMDHENMFWYRQDPGLGLRLIYFSYDVKMKEKGDIPEGYSVSREKKERFSLILESASTNQTSMYLCASTRGSPGGTEAFFGQGTRLTVV.

The rearrangement joins TRBV19 to TRBJ2-3, with D unresolved. CDR1 and CDR2 (germline): LNHDA, SQIVND (reference sequence). This CDR3 has 17 amino acids. V lost 7 bases to trimming and J lost 2 bases, with 22 bases between them. This chain's CDR3 is CASNTNTRRPHTDTQYF. In nucleotides, the CDR3 is TGTGCCAGTAATACCAATACCCGGCGCCCACACACAGATACGCAGTATTTT.